These 15 T cell receptor beta chains were all obtained from the same sample, sequenced in a study of CD8+ T cells in alopecia areata. Treatment in this sample: oral pan-JAK inhibitor, 5-10 mg twice daily. Isolated RNA was reverse transcribed into cDNA used as the sequencing template. Produced via immunoSEQ multiplex PCR; TCRdb's table is partial and in-frame only. Here the sample spans some 150,000 clones, nearly 55% being singletons. Sequenced here: CD8+ T cells sorted from blood, sampled at week 4, from a patient treated with tofacitinib. These receptors originate from a human donor with alopecia areata.

The V call is TRBV6-1, the J call TRBJ2-1, with 13 positions matching TRBD2. In germline, CDR1 is MNHNS, CDR2 SASEGT. This CDR3 contains 16 residues. V gave up 3 bases and J gave up 8 bases; unmatched junction bases: 7. The CDR3 spells CASSDALAGGRDEQFF. The CDR3 coding sequence is TGTGCCAGCAGTGACGCACTAGCGGGGGGGCGGGATGAGCAGTTCTTC.

The sample holds a few counts of this clone. The same CDR3 is also encoded by other DNA sequences in this sample. The CDR3 loop reads CASSIRDSNQPQHF. Written as DNA, the CDR3 is TGTGCCAGTAGTATCAGGGACAGTAATCAGCCCCAGCATTTT. The chain has TRBV19 and TRBJ1-5, with 7 bases lining up with TRBD1. The CDR3 has 14 amino acids. Germline-derived CDR1 and CDR2 are LNHDA and SQIVND (reference sequence). The trim removed 3 bases at V and 4 bases at J, leaving 3 bases unmatched.

This clone was detected only a few times. The junction and the germline gene differ at one end; a read error may be behind it. The chain recombines TRBV27 with TRBJ1-1, with 10 nucleotides matching TRBD1. The CDR3 spans 14 residues. Germline assignment: CDR1 MNHEY and CDR2 SMNVEV (reference sequence). CDR3 in amino acids: CASTLMPGQGLTFF. CDR3 nucleotide sequence: TGTGCCAGCACTTTAATGCCGGGACAGGGGTTGACTTTCTTT.

This clone has only one observation. This rearrangement joins TRBV27 to TRBJ1-5; the D gene is possibly TRBD1 (6 bases). This CDR3 is built from 14 residues. V dropped 2 bases and J dropped 7 bases, with 12 bases sitting between them. CDR1 is MNHEY, CDR2 SMNVEV, per germline (reference sequence). The CDR3 region has the DNA TGTGCCAGCAGTTTAGGGGGGGGCGGGCAGCCCCAGCATTTT. It encodes CASSLGGGGQPQHF.

The V call is TRBV5-1, the J call TRBJ2-3; 8 nucleotides align to TRBD1. The germline V gene has CDR1 SGHRS and CDR2 YFSETQ. V trimming: 4 bases; J trimming: 0 bases; junction bases outside the gene matches: 7. The CDR3 totals 16 residues. This chain's CDR3 is CASSRQGTSSTDTQYF. The CDR3 nucleotides read TGCGCCAGCAGCCGACAGGGGACTTCTAGCACAGATACGCAGTATTTT. Supplemented by reference TRBV5-1 and TRBJ2-3, the full variable domain reads KAGVTQTPRYLIKTRGQQVTLSCSPISGHRSVSWYQQTPGQGLQFLFEYFSETQRNKGNFPGRFSGRQFSNSRSEMNVSTLELGDSALYLCASSRQGTSSTDTQYFGPGTRLTVL.

The chain is built from TRBV7-9 and TRBJ2-3; 8 bases are shared with TRBD1. Per the germline V gene, CDR1 is SEHNR and CDR2 is FQNEAQ (reference sequence). This CDR3 is built from 16 residues. The V segment lost 4 bases and the J segment 2 bases; nucleotides outside the gene matches: 8. The CDR3 loop is CASSYYSDRDTDTQYF. In DNA, the CDR3 is TGTGCCAGCAGCTATTACTCGGACAGGGACACAGATACGCAGTATTTT. The full variable domain, rest sourced from reference TRBV7-9 and TRBJ2-3, is DTGVSQNPRHKITKRGQNVTFRCDPISEHNRLYWYRQTLGQGPEFLTYFQNEAQLEKSRLLSDRFSAERPKGSFSTLEIQRTEQGDSAMYLCASSYYSDRDTDTQYFGPGTRLTVL.

This clone is a singleton in its sample. The chain employs TRBV29-1 and TRBJ1-4, with TRBD1 matching over 8 bases. J lost 3 bases, V lost 5 bases, and 5 bases had no gene match. This CDR3 is 14 amino acids long. Germline CDR1 and CDR2: SQVTM and ANQGSEA. The CDR3 spells CSVLPGQANEKLFF. Here the CDR3 DNA reads TGCAGCGTTTTACCGGGACAGGCTAATGAAAAACTGTTTTTT.

This rearrangement joins TRBV7-9 to TRBJ2-7; unclear D gene. The CDR3 is 11 residues long. V lost 1 base, J lost 6 bases, and 4 bases lay in between. Germline CDR1 and CDR2: SEHNR and FQNEAQ (reference sequence). The CDR3 loop is CASSLVGEQYF. CDR3 nucleotide sequence: TGTGCCAGCAGCTTAGTGGGCGAGCAGTACTTC.

The chain combines TRBV6-5 with TRBJ2-5, with D uncertain. V was cut by 0 bases and J by 5 bases, with 4 bases left in between. CDR1 and CDR2 from the germline V gene are MNHEY and SVGAGI. The CDR3 totals 12 residues. CDR3 sequence (DNA): TGTGCCAGCAGTTACTCGGGGGAGACCCAGTACTTC. Its translation is CASSYSGETQYF.

The CDR3 DNA sequence: TGTGCCACCATGGGAGGGACAGAGACCCAGTACTTC. As protein: CATMGGTETQYF. The chain has TRBV27 and TRBJ2-5; 7 positions match TRBD2. CDR3 length equals 12 residues. CDR1 and CDR2 (germline): MNHEY, SMNVEV (reference sequence). The ends lost 10 bases at V and 4 bases at J; junction bases unmatched: 6.

The rearrangement uses TRBV9 and TRBJ1-2; D is unclear. V shed 3 bases and J shed 1 base, with 10 bases lying between them. The CDR3 has 14 amino acids. The germline V gene has CDR1 SGDLS and CDR2 YYNGEE. The DNA of the CDR3 is TGTGCCAGCAGCGACGGCAGCGGTAACTATGGCTACACCTTC. It encodes CASSDGSGNYGYTF. Full variable domain (remainder filled in from reference TRBV9 and TRBJ1-2): DSGVTQTPKHLITATGQRVTLRCSPRSGDLSVYWYQQSLDQGLQFLIQYYNGEERAKGNILERFSAQQFPDLHSELNLSSLELGDSALYFCASSDGSGNYGYTFGSGTRLTVV.

The chain is built from TRBV30 and TRBJ2-2; no clear D. CDR1 and CDR2 (germline): GTSNPN, SVGIG (reference sequence). Trimming removed 0 bases from V and 6 bases from J, with 8 bases in between. This CDR3 comprises 13 residues. The CDR3, as DNA: TGTGCCTGGAGTGTAACGGTATCCGGGGAGCTGTTTTTT. This translates into CAWSVTVSGELFF.

This clone was seen a handful of times. This chain uses TRBV4-1 with TRBJ2-2, with 8 positions matching TRBD1. V shed 5 bases, J shed 7 bases, and the junction held 3 bases outside the gene matches. CDR3 size: 13 residues. Germline CDR1 reads MGHRA; CDR2 reads YSYEKL. The DNA of the CDR3 is TGCGCCAGCAGCGGACAGGGCAACGGGGAGCTGTTTTTT. Its protein product is CASSGQGNGELFF.

This clone appeared a single time. This sequence joins TRBV6-5 and TRBJ2-7; D unclear. There are 13 residues in the CDR3. Germline V CDR1 and CDR2: MNHEY, SVGAGI. Trimming left V 6 bases short and J 2 bases short, with 11 bases between. The CDR3 nucleotides are TGTGCCAGCAGCCCCGACTGGACCTACGAGCAGTACTTC. This translates into CASSPDWTYEQYF.

This chain connects TRBV13 to TRBJ1-2, with 8 bases fitting TRBD1. The CDR3 has 15 residues. The germline V gene encodes CDR1 PRHDT and CDR2 FYEKMQ (reference sequence). Trimming took 5 bases from V and 1 from J; bases not matched to a gene: 6. CDR3 DNA: TGTGCCAGCAGCCAAGGGACAGGCCTTAACTATGGCTACACCTTC. Translating it yields CASSQGTGLNYGYTF. Looking up the rest from reference TRBV13 and TRBJ1-2 gives the full variable domain: AAGVIQSPRHLIKEKRETATLKCYPIPRHDTVYWYQQGPGQDPQFLISFYEKMQSDKGSIPDRFSAQQFSDYHSELNMSSLELGDSALYFCASSQGTGLNYGYTFGSGTRLTVV.